This T cell receptor (beta chain) was profiled in a study of blood T cell repertoires in COVID-19. The overall study: Samples of COVID-19 (acute and convalescent) were obtained from the United States, Italy and Spain. Sources were T cells, B-cell-depleted T cells, or PBMCs; the material itself was cDNA or gDNA.

This CDR3 comprises 14 residues. Germline-derived CDR1 and CDR2 are KGHDR and SFDVKD. Trimming took off 3 bases at V and 3 bases at J, with 10 bases between the two ends. Per the original methods: Estimation of nucleated cell counts was performed using reference gene primer amplification. Sequenced by immunoSEQ multiplex PCR; TCRdb stores in-frame clones only, minus some. The V and J calls and clone size are taken from that table; D and trimming were inferred from the DNA. The repertoire has about 36,000 clones, 70% to 80% of them found once; the top ten carry less than 2.5%. Material for sequencing was peripheral blood. The sequence was collected from a man aged 55-75 years with active COVID-19. This chain links TRBV24-1 with TRBJ1-2; D may be TRBD1 (5 bases). CDR3 protein: CATSDNRHHYGYTF. The CDR3, as DNA: TGTGCCACCAGTGATAACAGGCACCACTATGGCTACACCTTC.